This T cell receptor beta chain was recorded in a study of post-analysis software for immune sequencing data. General study results and limits: Relative to controls, patients had about five TRBV segments at higher frequency, with TRBV5-6, TRBV5-1 and TRBV20-1 among these. A significant reduction in normalized Chao1 diversity was observed in multiple sclerosis patients versus controls.

Each TCR beta cDNA library carried unique molecular identifiers. TCRdb reprocessed the PCR reads with MiXCR, giving one entry per CDR3 protein. The repertoire holds 800,000 to 950,000 distinct CDR3 sequences, around 50% seen once, with approximately 4.5% in the top ten. From germline, CDR1 is PRHDT and CDR2 FYEKMQ (reference sequence). The trim removed 5 bases at V and 5 bases at J, leaving 9 bases unmatched. The CDR3 spans 14 residues. This clonotype was counted only a few times. The target antigen is unknown. This receptor was identified in a girl aged 5 to 17 with multiple sclerosis. Sequencing was performed on blood. The chain is built from TRBV13 and TRBJ2-7, with 7 positions matching TRBD2. The CDR3 here is CASSPWGGSHEQYF. In nucleotides, the CDR3 is TGTGCCAGCAGCCCATGGGGGGGAAGCCACGAGCAGTACTTC.